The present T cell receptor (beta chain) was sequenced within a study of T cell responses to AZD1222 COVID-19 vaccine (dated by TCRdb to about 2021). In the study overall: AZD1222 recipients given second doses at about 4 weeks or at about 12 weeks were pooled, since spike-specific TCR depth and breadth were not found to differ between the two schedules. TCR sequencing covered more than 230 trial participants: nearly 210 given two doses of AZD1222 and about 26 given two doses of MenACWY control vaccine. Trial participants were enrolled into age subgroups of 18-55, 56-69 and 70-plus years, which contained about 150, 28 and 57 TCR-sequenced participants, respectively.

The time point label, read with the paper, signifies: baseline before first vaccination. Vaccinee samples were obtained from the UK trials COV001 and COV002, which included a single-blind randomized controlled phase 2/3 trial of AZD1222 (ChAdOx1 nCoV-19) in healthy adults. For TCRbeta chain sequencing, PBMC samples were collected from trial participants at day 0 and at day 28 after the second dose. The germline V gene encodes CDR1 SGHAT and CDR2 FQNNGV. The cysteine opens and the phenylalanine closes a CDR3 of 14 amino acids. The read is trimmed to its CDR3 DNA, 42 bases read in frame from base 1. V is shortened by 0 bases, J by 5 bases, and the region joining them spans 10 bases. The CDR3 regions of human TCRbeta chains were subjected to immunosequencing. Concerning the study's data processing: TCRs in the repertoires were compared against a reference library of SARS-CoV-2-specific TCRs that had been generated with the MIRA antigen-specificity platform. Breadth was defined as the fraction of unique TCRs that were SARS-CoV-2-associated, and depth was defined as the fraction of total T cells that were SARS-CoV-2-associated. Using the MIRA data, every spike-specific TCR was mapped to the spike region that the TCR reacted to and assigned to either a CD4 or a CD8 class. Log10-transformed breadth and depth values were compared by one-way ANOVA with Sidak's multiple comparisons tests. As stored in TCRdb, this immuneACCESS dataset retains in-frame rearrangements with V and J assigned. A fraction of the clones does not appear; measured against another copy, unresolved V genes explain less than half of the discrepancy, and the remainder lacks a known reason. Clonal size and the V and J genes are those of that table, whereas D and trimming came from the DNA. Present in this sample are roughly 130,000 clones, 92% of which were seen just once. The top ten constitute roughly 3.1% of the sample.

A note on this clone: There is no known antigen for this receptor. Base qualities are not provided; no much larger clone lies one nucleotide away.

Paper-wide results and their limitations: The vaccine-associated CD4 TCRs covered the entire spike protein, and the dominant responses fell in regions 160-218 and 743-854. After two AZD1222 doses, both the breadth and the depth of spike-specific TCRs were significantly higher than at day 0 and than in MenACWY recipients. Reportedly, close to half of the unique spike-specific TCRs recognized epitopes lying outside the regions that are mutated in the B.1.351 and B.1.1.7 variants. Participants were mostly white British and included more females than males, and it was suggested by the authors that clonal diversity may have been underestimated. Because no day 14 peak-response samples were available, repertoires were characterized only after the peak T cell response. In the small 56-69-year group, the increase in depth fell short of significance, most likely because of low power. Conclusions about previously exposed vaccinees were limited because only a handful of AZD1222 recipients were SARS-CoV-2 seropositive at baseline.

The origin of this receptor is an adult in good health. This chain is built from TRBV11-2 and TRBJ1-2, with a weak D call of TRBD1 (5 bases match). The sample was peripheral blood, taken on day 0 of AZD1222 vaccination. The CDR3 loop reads CASSLDGGFYGYTF. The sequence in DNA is TGTGCCAGCAGCTTAGATGGGGGTTTTTATGGCTACACCTTC.